Presented here are 13 T cell receptor beta chains from one specimen sequenced in a study of blood T cell repertoires in COVID-19. Clones were sequenced by immunoSEQ multiplex PCR, and TCRdb holds only the in-frame ones, with some missing. The sample consists of about 26,000 clones, 85% to 90% of them appearing once. Sequences were obtained from peripheral blood. These receptors were obtained from a human donor in a cohort sampled during active COVID-19.

The V and J genes are TRBV10-3 and TRBJ2-7; tentatively, D is TRBD2 (6 bases). Germline V gives CDR1 ENHRY, CDR2 SYGVKD. Trimming cost V 10 bases and J 2 bases, with 18 bases left between them. The length of the CDR3 is 14 residues. DNA for the CDR3: TGTGCCACCCAAGGGGTCGGGGGAGCCTACGAGCAGTACTTC. Translated: CATQGVGGAYEQYF.

This clone has a single count. This sequence joins TRBV5-4 and TRBJ2-2; 9 positions match TRBD2. The CDR3 loop spans 16 amino acids. Germline-derived CDR1 and CDR2 are SGHNT and YYREEE (reference sequence). With 0 bases clipped from V and 6 bases from J, the junction kept 6 bases outside the gene matches. Here the CDR3 reads CASSLELAGVAGELFF. CDR3 sequence (DNA): TGTGCCAGCAGCTTGGAACTAGCGGGTGTTGCCGGGGAGCTGTTTTTT.

The chain recombines TRBV7-9 with TRBJ1-1; a weak D match, TRBD1 (6 bases). CDR3 length: 14 amino acids. The V gene's germline CDR1 is SEHNR and CDR2 FQNEAQ (reference sequence). The germline V and J ends were trimmed by 8 bases and 0 bases, with 13 bases remaining between them. CDR3 DNA sequence: TGTGCCAGCTGCAGGGGAGGGATGAACACTGAAGCTTTCTTT. Translating gives CASCRGGMNTEAFF. The whole variable domain, remainder taken from reference TRBV7-9 and TRBJ1-1, is DTGVSQNPRHKITKRGQNVTFRCDPISEHNRLYWYRQTLGQGPEFLTYFQNEAQLEKSRLLSDRFSAERPKGSFSTLEIQRTEQGDSAMYLCASCRGGMNTEAFFGQGTRLTVV.

The chain employs TRBV19 and TRBJ2-1, with D hard to call. V was clipped by 2 bases and J by 5 bases, with 7 bases between them. The germline gives CDR1 LNHDA, CDR2 SQIVND (reference sequence). The CDR3 extends over 13 amino acids. CDR3 in DNA: TGTGCCAGTAGTATACATCAGAACAATGAGCAGTTCTTC. This translates into CASSIHQNNEQFF.

The chain links TRBV20-1 to TRBJ2-1; TRBD2 agrees at 11 bases. CDR3 size: 19 residues. The germline gives CDR1 DFQATT, CDR2 SNEGSKA (reference sequence). V gave up 3 bases and J gave up 5 bases; unmatched junction bases: 18. CDR3 nucleotide sequence: TGCAGTGCTAGTGATCTGACGGGGCTAGCGGGGGGCCTACACAATGAGCAGTTCTTC. Translated: CSASDLTGLAGGLHNEQFF.

V is TRBV5-1 and J is TRBJ2-7, with TRBD1 matching 8 bases. CDR1 is SGHRS and CDR2 is YFSETQ in the germline V gene. The junction had 13 bases not matched to a gene; V was cut back by 0 bases and J by 5 bases. The CDR3 is 17 residues long. The CDR3 DNA is TGCGCCAGCAGCTTGGGTATCGACGGGACAGGCTCTGACGAGCAGTACTTC. It yields the protein CASSLGIDGTGSDEQYF.

The genes are TRBV29-1 and TRBJ2-5; possibly TRBD2 for D (6 bases). The CDR3 spans 13 residues. V gave up 4 bases and J gave up 1 base, with 10 bases separating them. Looked up from germline, CDR1 is SQVTM and CDR2 is ANQGSEA. In DNA, the CDR3 is TGCAGCGTTGTTATAGCGGCCCAAGAGACCCAGTACTTC. It specifies CSVVIAAQETQYF.

DNA for the CDR3: TGCGCCAGCAGCGCCCGGACAGAACCCCAAGAGACCCAGTACTTC. Translated, it gives CASSARTEPQETQYF. The chain uses TRBV5-1 and TRBJ2-5, with D possibly TRBD1 on 6 matching bases. Germline CDR1 reads SGHRS; CDR2 reads YFSETQ. The CDR3 is made up of 15 amino acids. Trimming pared 4 bases from V and 1 base from J, leaving 14 bases between.

The rearrangement links TRBV2 to TRBJ2-5; TRBD2 matches 10 bases. This CDR3 has 15 amino acids. Germline V lookup: CDR1 SNHLY, CDR2 FYNNEI. V lost 3 bases to trimming and J lost 2 bases; unmatched junction nucleotides: 3. CDR3 nucleotide sequence: TGTGCCAGCAGTGAGGGGACTAGCGAACAAGAGACCCAGTACTTC. This encodes CASSEGTSEQETQYF.

V gene TRBV5-1 combines with J gene TRBJ2-5; TRBD1 matches at 8 bases. Per germline, CDR1 SGHRS and CDR2 YFSETQ. The CDR3 is made up of 17 amino acids. The V gene end was trimmed by 4 bases and the J gene end by 4 bases; junction bases not matched to a gene: 15. The CDR3 DNA reads TGCGCCAGCAGCCGGACCTATGAACAGGGGGTAGGAGAGACCCAGTACTTC. Its translation is CASSRTYEQGVGETQYF.

This rearrangement joins TRBV3-1 (or the pseudogene TRBV3-2) to TRBJ1-2; 8 bases align to TRBD1. After removal of 1 base from V and 8 bases from J, the junction contained 9 bases not matched to a gene. This CDR3 spans 15 amino acids. Germline V gene sequence: CDR1 LGHDT, CDR2 YNNKEL (reference sequence). The CDR3: CASSQGPGTGSGYTF. CDR3 nucleotide sequence: TGTGCCAGCAGCCAAGGCCCCGGGACAGGTTCCGGCTACACCTTC.

This chain joins TRBV10-3 and TRBJ2-1; TRBD2 aligns across 11 bases. The germline gives CDR1 ENHRY, CDR2 SYGVKD. V trimming: 4 bases; J trimming: 6 bases; junction bases outside the gene matches: 2. CDR3 length: 14 amino acids. CDR3 nucleotide sequence: TGTGCCATCAGTGCCGGGACTAGCGGCAATGAGCAGTTCTTC. Translation: CAISAGTSGNEQFF.

The V gene is TRBV25-1, the J gene TRBJ2-3; no firm D call. The CDR3 totals 14 residues. V dropped 4 bases and J dropped 2 bases, with 10 bases sitting between them. The germline V gene encodes CDR1 MGHDK and CDR2 SYGVNS. The CDR3 DNA sequence: TGTGCCAGCAGTGGTACGGAGTACACAGATACGCAGTATTTT. This gives the protein CASSGTEYTDTQYF.